This T cell receptor beta chain was identified during a study of cytomegalovirus exposure and HLA in healthy donors. Nominally healthy donors were sampled, though unrecorded immune exposures were likely. A remark on this clone: Its matching antigen is unknown.

Trimming at V came to 4 bases and at J to 0 bases, leaving 3 bases not matched to a gene. The germline V gene has CDR1 LNHDA and CDR2 SQIVND (reference sequence). The CDR3 is 15 amino acids. General study results and limits: Later on, an analysis showed TCR association rates differing by HLA locus, with DRB1 the most and HLA-C the fewest.

Vbeta (60) and Jbeta (13) primers were used in the PCR. Assay: immunoSEQ multiplex PCR; the TCRdb copy retains only in-frame clones and omits some. The table shows some 150,000 clones, with roughly 80% occurring only once. Sequencing was performed on PBMCs. The clonotype was recovered from a woman aged 40 to 50 in good health and CMV-seropositive. This chain connects TRBV19 to TRBJ2-1; the match to TRBD1 covers 7 bases. The CDR3 DNA follows: TGTGCCAGTAGTAGGGGGACAGCCTCCTACAATGAGCAGTTCTTC. Translated, it gives CASSRGTASYNEQFF.